Listed below are T cell receptor beta chains from one sample, sequenced in a study of cytomegalovirus exposure and HLA in healthy donors. Measured with immunoSEQ multiplex PCR; TCRdb has only the in-frame clones, and not every one. The table has more than 130,000 clones, around 77% seen once. Sample: PBMCs. The receptors shown here come from a woman aged 50 to 60 in good health and CMV-seronegative. Both conserved end residues are part of each CDR3. Each record gives: D gene, clone size, J gene, V gene, CDR3 protein, CDR3 DNA. D genes are given only for firm matches. Clone size is stated in some rows and not others, as once, few, many or a class when expanded.

d_gene: TRBD1
abundance: .
j_gene: TRBJ2-7
v_gene: TRBV14
CDR3aa: CASSQAGQGADEQYF
CDR3nt: TGTGCCAGCAGCCAAGCGGGACAGGGGGCTGACGAGCAGTACTTC

d_gene: .
abundance: .
j_gene: TRBJ1-3
v_gene: TRBV19
CDR3aa: CATRSWGTTGNTIYF
CDR3nt: TGTGCCACCCGGTCGTGGGGGACAACTGGAAACACCATATATTTT

d_gene: TRBD2
abundance: .
j_gene: TRBJ2-1
v_gene: TRBV5-6
CDR3aa: CASSLGSSGGARVFF
CDR3nt: TGTGCCAGCAGCTTGGGGAGTAGCGGGGGGGCCAGGGTATTCTTC

d_gene: TRBD1
abundance: once
j_gene: TRBJ2-7
v_gene: TRBV11-3
CDR3aa: CASSLDPLTGSEQYF
CDR3nt: TGTGCCAGCAGCTTAGACCCATTGACAGGGTCTGAGCAGTACTTC

d_gene: .
abundance: .
j_gene: TRBJ2-6
v_gene: TRBV10-3
CDR3aa: CAIRTSAGANVLTF
CDR3nt: TGTGCCATCAGAACATCCGCTGGGGCCAACGTCCTGACTTTC

d_gene: TRBD1
abundance: .
j_gene: TRBJ1-5
v_gene: TRBV30
CDR3aa: CAWSPDRARGSNQPQHF
CDR3nt: TGTGCCTGGAGTCCAGACAGGGCCAGGGGAAGCAATCAGCCCCAGCATTTT

d_gene: TRBD2
abundance: .
j_gene: TRBJ2-2
v_gene: TRBV27
CDR3aa: CASSLWASGDAGELFF
CDR3nt: TGTGCCAGCAGTTTATGGGCTAGCGGTGACGCCGGGGAGCTGTTTTTT

d_gene: TRBD1
abundance: .
j_gene: TRBJ2-3
v_gene: TRBV6-4
CDR3aa: CASSGTGGTDTQYF
CDR3nt: TGTGCCAGCAGTGGGACAGGGGGCACAGATACGCAGTATTTT

d_gene: .
abundance: .
j_gene: TRBJ2-7
v_gene: TRBV7-9
CDR3aa: CASSLDGLAPYEQYF
CDR3nt: TGTGCCAGCAGCTTAGATGGGCTAGCCCCTTACGAGCAGTACTTC

d_gene: TRBD1
abundance: .
j_gene: TRBJ1-3
v_gene: TRBV7-2
CDR3aa: CASSGRTGARNTIYF
CDR3nt: TGTGCCAGCAGCGGCCGGACAGGGGCCCGAAACACCATATATTTT

d_gene: .
abundance: .
j_gene: TRBJ1-5
v_gene: TRBV4-1
CDR3aa: CASSLSGFNNQPQHF
CDR3nt: TGCGCCAGCAGCCTTTCGGGGTTTAACAATCAGCCCCAGCATTTT

d_gene: .
abundance: .
j_gene: TRBJ1-6
v_gene: TRBV9
CDR3aa: CASSVGAVSSSPLHF
CDR3nt: TGTGCCAGCAGCGTAGGTGCAGTATCTAGTTCACCCCTCCACTTT

d_gene: TRBD1
abundance: .
j_gene: TRBJ2-2
v_gene: TRBV7-2
CDR3aa: CASSLRQGGTGELFF
CDR3nt: TGTGCCAGCAGCCTCAGACAGGGGGGCACCGGGGAGCTGTTTTTT

d_gene: .
abundance: few
j_gene: TRBJ1-2
v_gene: TRBV29-1
CDR3aa: CSVGRQAGLYGYTF
CDR3nt: TGCAGCGTTGGGCGTCAGGCAGGTCTCTATGGCTACACCTTC

d_gene: .
abundance: .
j_gene: TRBJ1-6
v_gene: TRBV15
CDR3aa: CATSTQVERTPLHF
CDR3nt: TGTGCCACCAGCACCCAGGTGGAAAGGACACCCCTCCACTTT

d_gene: TRBD2
abundance: .
j_gene: TRBJ2-2
v_gene: TRBV9
CDR3aa: CASSAGGPNTGELFF
CDR3nt: TGTGCCAGCAGCGCGGGGGGGCCGAACACCGGGGAGCTGTTTTTT

d_gene: TRBD1
abundance: .
j_gene: TRBJ1-1
v_gene: TRBV19
CDR3aa: CASRLTGEGTEAFF
CDR3nt: TGTGCCAGTAGGCTGACAGGGGAGGGCACTGAAGCTTTCTTT

d_gene: TRBD2
abundance: .
j_gene: TRBJ2-3
v_gene: TRBV19
CDR3aa: CASSVSREVDTQYF
CDR3nt: TGTGCCAGTAGCGTGTCTCGGGAGGTAGATACGCAGTATTTT

d_gene: .
abundance: .
j_gene: TRBJ1-4
v_gene: TRBV27
CDR3aa: CASRPNPLGGNEKLFF
CDR3nt: TGTGCCAGCAGGCCGAACCCCCTAGGCGGTAATGAAAAACTGTTTTTT

d_gene: .
abundance: once
j_gene: TRBJ1-1
v_gene: TRBV7-9
CDR3aa: CSSSPGLTEAFF
CDR3nt: TGTTCCAGCAGCCCCGGTCTGACTGAAGCTTTCTTT

d_gene: TRBD1
abundance: .
j_gene: TRBJ2-7
v_gene: TRBV10-3
CDR3aa: CAISEFDRDYEQYF
CDR3nt: TGTGCCATCAGTGAGTTTGACAGGGACTACGAGCAGTACTTC

d_gene: .
abundance: once
j_gene: TRBJ2-7
v_gene: TRBV7-8
CDR3aa: CASSLVFGGGGYEQYF
CDR3nt: TGTGCCAGCAGCTTAGTATTTGGAGGGGGCGGGTACGAGCAGTACTTC

d_gene: TRBD1
abundance: .
j_gene: TRBJ1-2
v_gene: TRBV28
CDR3aa: CASKVQGARGYTF
CDR3nt: TGTGCCAGCAAAGTACAGGGGGCGAGGGGCTACACCTTC

d_gene: .
abundance: once
j_gene: TRBJ1-1
v_gene: TRBV19
CDR3aa: CASSWFRGNTEAFF
CDR3nt: TGTGCCAGTAGTTGGTTCAGGGGGAACACTGAAGCTTTCTTT

d_gene: .
abundance: .
j_gene: TRBJ1-1
v_gene: TRBV2
CDR3aa: CASGSTFLMNTEAFF
CDR3nt: TGTGCCAGCGGTAGTACCTTCCTAATGAACACTGAAGCTTTCTTT

d_gene: .
abundance: few
j_gene: TRBJ1-1
v_gene: TRBV6-6
CDR3aa: CASSLSRGAFF
CDR3nt: TGTGCCAGCAGTCTTTCCCGGGGAGCTTTCTTT

d_gene: TRBD1
abundance: few
j_gene: TRBJ1-1
v_gene: TRBV28
CDR3aa: CASSLMGTRTGNTEAFF
CDR3nt: TGTGCCAGCAGTTTGATGGGAACCCGGACAGGGAACACTGAAGCTTTCTTT

d_gene: TRBD1
abundance: .
j_gene: TRBJ1-1
v_gene: TRBV13
CDR3aa: CASSGPDRANTEAFF
CDR3nt: TGTGCCAGCAGCGGGCCGGACAGGGCGAACACTGAAGCTTTCTTT

d_gene: .
abundance: .
j_gene: TRBJ1-2
v_gene: TRBV30
CDR3aa: CAWSVRAGTYGYTF
CDR3nt: TGTGCCTGGAGTGTCAGGGCAGGGACTTATGGCTACACCTTC

d_gene: .
abundance: .
j_gene: TRBJ2-2
v_gene: TRBV15
CDR3aa: CATSRAVRTDTGELFF
CDR3nt: TGTGCCACCAGCAGAGCGGTCCGGACAGACACCGGGGAGCTGTTTTTT

d_gene: .
abundance: few
j_gene: TRBJ2-7
v_gene: TRBV11-1
CDR3aa: CASSMRLYEQYF
CDR3nt: TGTGCCAGCAGCATGCGTTTGTACGAGCAGTACTTC

d_gene: .
abundance: .
j_gene: TRBJ2-5
v_gene: TRBV10-1
CDR3aa: CASSDRAVQETQYF
CDR3nt: TGCGCCAGCAGTGACCGAGCCGTCCAAGAGACCCAGTACTTC

d_gene: .
abundance: few
j_gene: TRBJ2-3
v_gene: TRBV2
CDR3aa: CASRFYTDTQYF
CDR3nt: TGTGCCAGCAGATTTTACACAGATACGCAGTATTTT

d_gene: .
abundance: .
j_gene: TRBJ1-5
v_gene: TRBV4-3
CDR3aa: CASSQDKLQPQHF
CDR3nt: TGCGCCAGCAGCCAAGATAAACTACAGCCCCAGCATTTT

d_gene: .
abundance: .
j_gene: TRBJ2-2
v_gene: TRBV27
CDR3aa: CASSPGETGELFF
CDR3nt: TGTGCCAGCAGTCCAGGGGAGACCGGGGAGCTGTTTTTT

d_gene: .
abundance: .
j_gene: TRBJ1-2
v_gene: TRBV7-9
CDR3aa: CASARRGYYGYTF
CDR3nt: TGTGCCAGCGCCCGCCGGGGGTACTATGGCTACACCTTC

d_gene: .
abundance: .
j_gene: TRBJ2-3
v_gene: TRBV5-8
CDR3aa: CASSLVRDTQYF
CDR3nt: TGTGCCAGCAGCTTGGTGAGGGATACGCAGTATTTT